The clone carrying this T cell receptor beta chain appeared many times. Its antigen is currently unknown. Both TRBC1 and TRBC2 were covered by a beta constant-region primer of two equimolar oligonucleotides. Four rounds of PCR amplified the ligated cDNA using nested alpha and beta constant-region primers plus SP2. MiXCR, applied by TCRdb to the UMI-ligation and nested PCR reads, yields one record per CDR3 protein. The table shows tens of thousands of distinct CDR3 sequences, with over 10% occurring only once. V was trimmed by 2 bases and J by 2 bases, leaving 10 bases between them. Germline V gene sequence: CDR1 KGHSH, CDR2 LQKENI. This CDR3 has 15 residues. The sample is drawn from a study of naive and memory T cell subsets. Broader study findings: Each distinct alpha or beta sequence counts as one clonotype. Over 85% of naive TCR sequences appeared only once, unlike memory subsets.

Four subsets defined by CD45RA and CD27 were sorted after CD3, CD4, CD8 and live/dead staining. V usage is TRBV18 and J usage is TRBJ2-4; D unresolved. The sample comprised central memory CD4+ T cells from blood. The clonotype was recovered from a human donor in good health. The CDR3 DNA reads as TGTGCCAGCTCACCAGTTGAACTTACCAAAAACATTCAGTACTTC. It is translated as CASSPVELTKNIQYF.